This T cell receptor beta chain originates from a study of cytomegalovirus exposure and HLA in healthy donors (dated by TCRdb to between 2016 and 2019). General notes on the study: The approximately 710 repertoires of the first cohort and the 95 to 150 validation repertoires were produced on the same platform, according to a later analysis. The study was designed to test whether signatures of past pathogen exposure could be identified by cataloging public T cell receptors. High-throughput TCR immunosequencing, statistical association of individual TCRs with disease status, and machine learning were combined to predict cytomegalovirus infection status. A separate validation cohort of about 110 different subjects was used in addition to the roughly 720-subject first cohort.

The research as a whole found: Across donors, most TCR sequences were observed very rarely, whereas some public TCRs were present in many individuals. Of the cluster scores, approximately 95% were above 0 in a later analysis, which found that TCRs clustered in the first cohort also tended to co-occur in the 120 validation repertoires. A total of 150 or so TCR beta chains were listed by the study as associated with cytomegalovirus. A few of the identified cytomegalovirus-associated TCR beta chains were confirmed in vitro to be specific for cytomegalovirus antigens. In both the original and validation cohorts, the classifier was reported to diagnose cytomegalovirus status with high specificity and sensitivity. It was suggested by the authors that the approach could potentially be generalized to other disease states and immunological phenotypes. The validation cohort had no HLA typing available for a later analysis, so co-occurrence within that cohort was assessed over all 120 or so repertoires.

The donors were included in the validation cohort of 130 or so subjects, a group kept apart from the roughly 690-subject first cohort. To note about this clone: Its antigen remains unidentified. No base quality information exists; no much larger clone differs at one position.

Via the germline V gene, CDR1 is SGHNT and CDR2 YENEEA. Including the terminal cysteine and phenylalanine, the CDR3 comprises 15 residues. Only CDR3 DNA is held: 45 bases, read in frame from base 1. V gives up 5 bases and J gives up 0 bases, and the segment between their germline ends measures 12 bases. The library was obtained by the immunoSEQ multiplex PCR assay. In the source study's methods: A statistical classification framework was built for diagnosing cytomegalovirus status from the catalog of TCR beta chain sequences. The source is immuneACCESS, and TCRdb retained only in-frame sequences with V and J called. Part of the clones is not carried over; for the studies checked, unresolved V genes explain less than half of this, and the remainder is unexplained. V, J and clone size are those of that table, while D and trimming were read from the DNA. This sample is represented by roughly 120,000 clones; about 85% of them were singletons. The top ten clones comprise 2.1% of the sample.

This sequence uses TRBV11-3 and TRBJ2-3; TRBD2 is perhaps the D gene, given 7 matching bases. This clonotype was obtained from a woman under 40 in good health and CMV-seronegative. Sequencing was carried out using PBMCs. The bases read TGTGCCAGCAGCGAGGCGGGGGCGAGCACAGATACGCAGTATTTT. It encodes CASSEAGASTDTQYF.